The rows below give T cell receptor beta chains drawn from one sample of a study of blood T cell repertoires in COVID-19. Sequencing used immunoSEQ multiplex PCR; TCRdb keeps in-frame clones, though not all of them. Of 30,000 to 40,000 clones listed, around 87% are singletons. Sequenced: peripheral blood. The receptor source for this set is a man aged 55 to 69 with active or convalescent COVID-19. Each CDR3 is given with its conserved first and last residue. Each record gives: clone size, J gene, V gene, CDR3 length, D gene, CDR3 DNA, CDR3 protein. The D gene is left open where the match is weak. Clone size is stated in some rows and not others, as once, few, many or a class when expanded.

abundance: -; j_gene: TRBJ1-2; v_gene: TRBV3-1/TRBV3-2; len: 17; d_gene: TRBD1; CDR3nt: TGTGCCAGCAGCCAGTCCGTTAGGACAGGGGGGACTAGTGGCTACACCTTC; CDR3aa: CASSQSVRTGGTSGYTF
abundance: few; j_gene: TRBJ2-6; v_gene: TRBV18; len: 18; d_gene: TRBD1; CDR3nt: TGTGCCAGCTCACCTTTCGGACAGGGGTCCTCCGGGGCCAACGTCCTGACTTTC; CDR3aa: CASSPFGQGSSGANVLTF
abundance: -; j_gene: TRBJ2-5; v_gene: TRBV24-1; len: 19; d_gene: TRBD2; CDR3nt: TGTGCCACCAGTGACCTTAAGGGGACTAGCGGGAGACACCAAGAGACCCAGTACTTC; CDR3aa: CATSDLKGTSGRHQETQYF
abundance: -; j_gene: TRBJ2-3; v_gene: TRBV10-3; len: 14; d_gene: -; CDR3nt: TGTGCCATCAGTGCCCGGGTCCCTTCGGATACGCAGTATTTT; CDR3aa: CAISARVPSDTQYF
abundance: -; j_gene: TRBJ2-1; v_gene: TRBV18; len: 12; d_gene: -; CDR3nt: TGTGCCAGCTCACCAGATTACCGGGGGCAGTTCTTC; CDR3aa: CASSPDYRGQFF
abundance: -; j_gene: TRBJ2-7; v_gene: TRBV3-1/TRBV3-2; len: 13; d_gene: -; CDR3nt: TGTGCCAGCAGTCGAAACCGGGTTTACGAGCAGTACTTC; CDR3aa: CASSRNRVYEQYF
abundance: once; j_gene: TRBJ2-2; v_gene: TRBV14; len: 14; d_gene: -; CDR3nt: TGTGCCAGCAGCCAAGCAGCGAACACCGGGGAGCTGTTTTTT; CDR3aa: CASSQAANTGELFF
abundance: -; j_gene: TRBJ2-3; v_gene: TRBV7-7; len: 18; d_gene: TRBD2; CDR3nt: TGTGCCAGCAGCTTTAAGGGACTAGCGGGACGCAGCACAGATACGCAGTATTTT; CDR3aa: CASSFKGLAGRSTDTQYF
abundance: -; j_gene: TRBJ2-1; v_gene: TRBV5-1; len: 14; d_gene: -; CDR3nt: TGCGCCAGCAGTCCGGGAGAAAGGGGCAATGAGCAGTTCTTC; CDR3aa: CASSPGERGNEQFF
abundance: once; j_gene: TRBJ2-1; v_gene: TRBV7-2; len: 16; d_gene: TRBD2; CDR3nt: TGTGCCAGCAGCTCGCCGGCTAGCGGGGGTAACAATGAGCAGTTCTTC; CDR3aa: CASSSPASGGNNEQFF
abundance: -; j_gene: TRBJ1-1; v_gene: TRBV30; len: 14; d_gene: TRBD1; CDR3nt: TGTGCCTGGAGTGCCGGACAGGGGAACACTGAAGCTTTCTTT; CDR3aa: CAWSAGQGNTEAFF
abundance: -; j_gene: TRBJ1-3; v_gene: TRBV2; len: 12; d_gene: -; CDR3nt: TGTGCCAGCCGGACAGCTCGAAACACCATATATTTT; CDR3aa: CASRTARNTIYF
abundance: -; j_gene: TRBJ2-1; v_gene: TRBV3-1/TRBV3-2; len: 15; d_gene: -; CDR3nt: TGTGCCAGCAGCCAAAGGGGACAACACCTCAATGAGCAGTTCTTC; CDR3aa: CASSQRGQHLNEQFF
abundance: -; j_gene: TRBJ2-6; v_gene: TRBV29-1; len: 18; d_gene: TRBD2; CDR3nt: TGCAGCGTTGAAAACCCGGCTAGCGGGTACTCTGGGGCCAACGTCCTGACTTTC; CDR3aa: CSVENPASGYSGANVLTF
abundance: -; j_gene: TRBJ1-2; v_gene: TRBV10-3; len: 15; d_gene: -; CDR3nt: TGTGCCATCAGTGCGGTTAAAGAGGACAGATTTGGCTACACCTTC; CDR3aa: CAISAVKEDRFGYTF
abundance: -; j_gene: TRBJ2-1; v_gene: TRBV19; len: 14; d_gene: TRBD2; CDR3nt: TGTGCCAGTAGTATCGGGGGGTCCTACAATGAGCAGTTCTTC; CDR3aa: CASSIGGSYNEQFF
abundance: -; j_gene: TRBJ2-2; v_gene: TRBV9; len: 14; d_gene: -; CDR3nt: TGTGCCAGCAGCGTACAGGGGCTGCCCGGGGAGCTGTTTTTT; CDR3aa: CASSVQGLPGELFF
abundance: -; j_gene: TRBJ2-7; v_gene: TRBV2; len: 11; d_gene: -; CDR3nt: TGTGCCAGCAGGCAGGGTCCCGAGCAGTACTTC; CDR3aa: CASRQGPEQYF
abundance: -; j_gene: TRBJ2-3; v_gene: TRBV5-1; len: 14; d_gene: -; CDR3nt: TGCGCCAGCAGCTTTTTCCCGGGCACAGATACGCAGTATTTT; CDR3aa: CASSFFPGTDTQYF
abundance: -; j_gene: TRBJ2-2; v_gene: TRBV11-2; len: 14; d_gene: TRBD2; CDR3nt: TGTGCCAGCAGCTCCATTAGCGGGAGGGGGGAGCTGTTTTTT; CDR3aa: CASSSISGRGELFF